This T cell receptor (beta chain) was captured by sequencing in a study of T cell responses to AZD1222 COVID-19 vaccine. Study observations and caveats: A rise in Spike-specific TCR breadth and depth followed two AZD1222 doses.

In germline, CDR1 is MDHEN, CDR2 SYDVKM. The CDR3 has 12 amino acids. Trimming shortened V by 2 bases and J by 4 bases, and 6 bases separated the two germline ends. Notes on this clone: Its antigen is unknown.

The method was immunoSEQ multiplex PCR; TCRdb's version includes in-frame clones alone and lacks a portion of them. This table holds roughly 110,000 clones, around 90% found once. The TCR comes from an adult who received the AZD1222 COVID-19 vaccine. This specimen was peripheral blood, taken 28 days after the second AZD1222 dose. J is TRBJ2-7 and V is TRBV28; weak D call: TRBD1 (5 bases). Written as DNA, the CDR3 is TGTGCCAGCAGTTTAAGGGGTTACGAGCAGTACTTC. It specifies CASSLRGYEQYF. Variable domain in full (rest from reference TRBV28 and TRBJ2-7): DVKVTQSSRYLVKRTGEKVFLECVQDMDHENMFWYRQDPGLGLRLIYFSYDVKMKEKGDIPEGYSVSREKKERFSLILESASTNQTSMYLCASSLRGYEQYFGPGTRLTVT.